This T cell receptor beta chain was obtained from a study of CD8+ T cells in alopecia areata. Study at large: Percentage of affected scalp area was the basis on which treated patients' severity was scored. Study results and limitations: Scalp clonality and expanded CD8+ clones among the top 100 were significantly decreased by tofacitinib. Clonality was higher in lesional than normal scalp, especially in alopecia totalis/universalis.

TCR sequencing used cDNA made by reverse transcription of extracted RNA. Produced via immunoSEQ multiplex PCR; TCRdb's table is partial and in-frame only. Of 100,000 to 150,000 clones detected, around 60% appear once; the ten largest clones hold roughly 5%. The treatment here: oral pan-JAK inhibitor, 5-10 mg twice daily. The CDR3 contains 16 residues. Germline CDR1 is MDHEN and CDR2 is SYDVKM. A word on this clone: The antigen remains undetermined. A junction end diverges from the germline sequence, so it may reflect a read error.

The specimen was CD4+ T cells sorted from blood, collected at week 4, from a patient treated with tofacitinib. This clonotype originated in a human donor with alopecia areata. This chain uses TRBV28 with TRBJ2-2, with 11 positions matching TRBD2. CDR3 bases: TGTGCCAGCAGTCCTTTAGCGGGAGGGTCCACCGAGGAGCTGTTTTTT. Its protein is CASSPLAGGSTEELFF.